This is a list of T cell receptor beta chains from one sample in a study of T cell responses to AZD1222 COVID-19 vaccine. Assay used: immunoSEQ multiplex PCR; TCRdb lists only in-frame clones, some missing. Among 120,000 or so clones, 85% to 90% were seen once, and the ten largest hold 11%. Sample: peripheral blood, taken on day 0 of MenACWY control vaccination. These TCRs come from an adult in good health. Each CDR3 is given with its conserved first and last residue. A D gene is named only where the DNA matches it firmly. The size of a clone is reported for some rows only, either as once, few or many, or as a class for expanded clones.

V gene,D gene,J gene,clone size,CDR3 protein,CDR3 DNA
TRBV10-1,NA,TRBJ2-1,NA,CASSESPAVDPNEQFF,TGCGCCAGCAGTGAGAGCCCAGCGGTAGACCCGAATGAGCAGTTCTTC
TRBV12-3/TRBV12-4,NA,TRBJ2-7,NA,CASSTTGRAKLYF,TGTGCCAGCAGTACCACGGGTAGGGCCAAATTATACTTC
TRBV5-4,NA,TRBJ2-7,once,CASSLAGVRYEQYF,TGTGCCAGCAGCTTGGCCGGGGTTCGCTACGAGCAGTACTTC
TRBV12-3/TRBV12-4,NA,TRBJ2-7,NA,CASSPRAREQYF,TGTGCCAGCAGCCCCAGGGCCCGGGAGCAGTACTTC
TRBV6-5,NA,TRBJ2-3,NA,CASSPGPSTDTQYF,TGTGCCAGCAGCCCGGGGCCTAGCACAGATACGCAGTATTTT
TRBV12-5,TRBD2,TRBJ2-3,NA,CASGLPSAGGIYTDTQYF,TGTGCTAGTGGTTTGCCCTCTGCGGGAGGGATCTACACAGATACGCAGTATTTT
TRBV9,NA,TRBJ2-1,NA,CASSSTRLRLSPYNEQFF,TGTGCCAGCAGCTCAACCAGACTGAGGCTTTCCCCATACAATGAGCAGTTCTTC
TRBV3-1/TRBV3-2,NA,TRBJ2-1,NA,CASSPQGHYNEQFF,TGTGCCAGCAGCCCACAGGGTCACTACAATGAGCAGTTCTTC
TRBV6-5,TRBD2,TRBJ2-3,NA,CASSRDYFTDTQYF,TGTGCCAGCAGTCGGGACTACTTCACAGATACGCAGTATTTT
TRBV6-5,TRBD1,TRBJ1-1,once,CASSLGQEAFF,TGTGCCAGCAGTTTGGGACAGGAAGCTTTCTTT
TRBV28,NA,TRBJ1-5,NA,CASSAGYNQPQHF,TGTGCCAGCAGTGCGGGATACAATCAGCCCCAGCATTTT
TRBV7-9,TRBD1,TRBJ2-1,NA,CASSDRDSDDEQFF,TGTGCCAGCAGCGACCGGGACAGTGACGATGAGCAGTTCTTC
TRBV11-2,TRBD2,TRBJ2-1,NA,CASSPSRLAGDNEQFF,TGTGCCAGCAGTCCCAGTCGACTAGCGGGAGACAATGAGCAGTTCTTC
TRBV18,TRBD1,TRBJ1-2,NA,CASSADRDYGYTF,TGTGCCAGCTCAGCGGACAGGGACTATGGCTACACCTTC
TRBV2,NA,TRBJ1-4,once,CASSLGFGQNEKLFF,TGTGCCAGCAGCCTGGGATTCGGACAGAATGAAAAACTGTTTTTT